This TCR beta chain was identified in a study of PD-1 blockade in mismatch repair-deficient tumors (dated 2017 in TCRdb). Concerning the study at large: Between September 2013 and September 2016, the trial enrolled roughly 80 consecutive patients with some eleven types of mismatch repair-deficient cancer, all of whom had received prior treatment and were progressing. Tumor-associated T cell clones were tracked in the peripheral blood of patients responding to PD-1 blockade by deep sequencing of TCR CDR3 regions.

Remarks on this clone: The antigen it recognizes is unknown. No per-base quality is available; no much larger clone lies one base away.

What the authors observed across the whole study: Tumor-resident clones, often undetectable in blood before treatment, expanded rapidly after pembrolizumab and then contracted, generally before radiologic responses.

For each enrolled patient, mismatch repair deficiency was established using either polymerase chain reaction or immunohistochemistry. A few patients who responded to pembrolizumab therapy underwent TCR sequencing. Pembrolizumab PD-1 blockade was prospectively tested in advanced mismatch repair-deficient cancers, regardless of tissue of origin, in the phase II trial. Peripheral blood T cell samples were gathered serially, both before PD-1 blockade started and at multiple time points afterward. Blood sampling times were reported as weeks after the first pembrolizumab dose. The library was built by means of the immunoSEQ multiplex PCR assay. TCRdb limited this immuneACCESS table to in-frame rearrangements with V and J called. A share of clones is missing; checked studies link under half to unresolved V genes, and the rest is unexplained. The sample table shows about 120,000 clones, and almost 90% are seen once. The ten top clones hold roughly 10% of the sample.

CDR1 and CDR2 are drawn from the germline V gene (reference sequence): LNHDA, SQIVND. Trimming takes 7 bases off V and 6 bases off J; junction bases not matched to a gene: 6. Inclusive of the bounding cysteine and phenylalanine, the CDR3 is 13 residues long. Solely the CDR3 DNA is kept, with 39 bases framed from the first base. The chain was built from TRBV19 and TRBJ1-1, and 9 bases in between align with TRBD1. The TCR originated in an adult with mismatch repair-deficient cancer. The starting material was peripheral blood, obtained about 17 months after starting pembrolizumab. The CDR3 protein sequence reads: CASIPGQGSEAFF. The bases are TGTGCCAGTATTCCAGGACAGGGGTCTGAAGCTTTCTTT.